Listed here are 14 T cell receptor beta chains from one sample, sequenced in a study of OX40 agonist ivuxolimab in advanced cancers. The protocol was immunoSEQ multiplex PCR, while the TCRdb copy is restricted to in-frame clones and leaves out a portion. The table includes more than 100,000 clones, 75% to 95% detected once. The material was CD4+ or CD8+ T cells sorted from blood, obtained in a trial of the OX40 agonist ivuxolimab. Source of these receptors: an adult with an advanced solid tumor such as melanoma, head and neck, liver or kidney cancer.

The J gene is TRBJ2-7, the V gene TRBV5-1; 9 bases match TRBD1. In germline, CDR1 is SGHRS, CDR2 YFSETQ. The ends lost 2 bases at V and 6 bases at J; junction bases unmatched: 9. The CDR3 consists of 15 residues. The CDR3 reads CASSFPGQGISEQYF. As DNA, the CDR3 is TGCGCCAGCAGCTTCCCGGGACAGGGAATTAGCGAGCAGTACTTC.

This clone occurred once. The V gene is TRBV29-1, the J gene TRBJ1-1, with D perhaps matching TRBD1 (5 bases). Trimming stripped 7 bases from V and 0 bases from J, with 15 bases between. CDR1 is SQVTM, CDR2 ANQGSEA, per germline. CDR3 size: 14 residues. CDR3 region: CSAPGLPMNTEAFF. CDR3 nucleotide sequence: TGCAGCGCACCGGGACTCCCAATGAACACTGAAGCTTTCTTT.

The chain has TRBV7-3 and TRBJ2-1, with D perhaps matching TRBD1 (5 bases). Trimming stripped 2 bases from V and 2 bases from J, with 10 bases between. The CDR3 has 15 amino acids. Germline V CDR1 and CDR2: SGHTA, FQGTGA. The CDR3 loop is CASSLSRAAYNEQFF. The CDR3 DNA sequence: TGTGCCAGCAGCTTATCCAGGGCTGCCTACAATGAGCAGTTCTTC. Complete variable domain (other parts from reference TRBV7-3 and TRBJ2-1): GAGVSQTPSNKVTEKGKYVELRCDPISGHTALYWYRQSLGQGPEFLIYFQGTGAADDSGLPNDRFFAVRPEGSVSTLKIQRTERGDSAVYLCASSLSRAAYNEQFFGPGTRLTVL.

V gene TRBV7-3 combines with J gene TRBJ2-2, with a weak D call TRBD1 (6 bases). V was pared by 3 bases and J by 6 bases, with 17 bases between. Germline V CDR1 and CDR2: SGHTA, FQGTGA. This CDR3 region has 16 residues. The chain's CDR3 is CASSLLGPGAPGELFF. Here the CDR3 DNA reads TGTGCCAGCAGCTTGTTGGGACCAGGGGCGCCCGGGGAGCTGTTTTTT.

The V gene is TRBV19, the J gene TRBJ2-1; 8 nucleotides align to TRBD1. CDR1 is LNHDA, CDR2 SQIVND, per germline (reference sequence). There are 15 residues in the CDR3. V trimming: 3 bases; J trimming: 7 bases; junction bases outside the gene matches: 8. The CDR3 sequence: CASSISQGAWNEQFF. Here the CDR3 DNA reads TGTGCCAGTAGTATTTCCCAGGGGGCTTGGAATGAGCAGTTCTTC.

The V call is TRBV6-6, the J call TRBJ2-1, with TRBD2 matching 11 bases. Germline V CDR1 and CDR2: MNHNY, SVGAGI (reference sequence). This CDR3 has 13 amino acids. Trimming took 7 bases from V and 10 from J; bases not matched to a gene: 6. The CDR3 sequence: CASISGRAREQFF. The DNA of the CDR3 is TGTGCCAGCATTAGCGGGAGGGCCCGAGAGCAGTTCTTC.

This chain links TRBV6-1 with TRBJ1-5, with D tentatively TRBD1 (6 bases). The CDR3 covers 15 residues. Germline CDR1 is MNHNS and CDR2 is SASEGT. Trimming removed 1 base at V and 3 bases at J, with 10 bases between. Written as DNA, the CDR3 is TGTGCCAGCAGTGAAGGGACAGCCTACAATCAGCCCCAGCATTTT. As protein: CASSEGTAYNQPQHF.

The V call is TRBV2, the J call TRBJ2-7, with D uncertain. This CDR3 comprises 12 residues. CDR1 SNHLY and CDR2 FYNNEI come from the germline V gene. V lost 3 bases and J lost 2, with 5 bases in between. CDR3 region: CASSESAYEQYF. The CDR3 DNA is TGTGCCAGCAGTGAGTCGGCCTACGAGCAGTACTTC.

The CDR3 DNA reads as TGCGCCAGCAGCCAATCGGCGGGACTAGCACAAGAGACCCAGTACTTC. Encoded protein: CASSQSAGLAQETQYF. This chain joins TRBV4-1 and TRBJ2-5; 9 bases align to TRBD2. The CDR3 runs 16 residues. CDR1 is MGHRA, CDR2 YSYEKL, per germline. Trimming took 2 bases from V and 2 from J; bases not matched to a gene: 6.

The chain links TRBV4-2 to TRBJ2-7, with TRBD1 identical over 9 bases. Unmatched junction bases numbered 10, after V lost 4 bases and J lost 3 bases. This CDR3 comprises 16 residues. CDR1 and CDR2 from the germline V gene are LGHNA and YNFKEQ. The CDR3 DNA reads as TGTGCCAGCAGCCGGAGGGGACAGGGCCAGCGCTACGAGCAGTACTTC. It yields the protein CASSRRGQGQRYEQYF.

The CDR3 nucleotides read TGTGCCACCAGCAGAGATGGAGGGTTCCGGGGCTACACCTTC. Protein product: CATSRDGGFRGYTF. The chain joins TRBV15 to TRBJ1-2; D is undetermined. Germline V lookup: CDR1 LNHNV, CDR2 YYDKDF (reference sequence). V was cut by 0 bases and J by 8 bases, with 13 bases left in between. The CDR3 runs 14 residues.

V usage is TRBV7-9 and J usage is TRBJ1-2, with TRBD1 matching 8 bases. The length of the CDR3 is 14 residues. The junction had 6 bases not matched to a gene; V was cut back by 2 bases and J by 7 bases. Germline values: CDR1 SEHNR, CDR2 FQNEAQ (reference sequence). CDR3 loop: CASSLIGRGPGYTF. DNA for the CDR3: TGTGCCAGCAGCTTAATTGGCAGGGGGCCTGGCTACACCTTC.

The CDR3, as DNA: TGTGCCAGCAGTTTATGGGCGGAAACCAATGAAAAACTGTTTTTT. Its protein product is CASSLWAETNEKLFF. The V and J genes are TRBV28 and TRBJ1-4; D remains unclear. The CDR3 length is 15 residues. Per germline, CDR1 MDHEN and CDR2 SYDVKM. V lost 0 bases, J lost 5 bases, and 10 bases lay in between.

This clone has only a few counts. The chain carries TRBV27 and TRBJ2-6; TRBD1 matches at 8 bases. J lost 3 bases, V lost 2 bases, and 6 bases had no gene match. The CDR3 totals 17 residues. CDR1 is MNHEY, CDR2 SMNVEV, per germline (reference sequence). The chain's CDR3 is CASSLAGGVFGANVLTF. CDR3 bases: TGTGCCAGCAGTTTAGCAGGGGGCGTTTTTGGGGCCAACGTCCTGACTTTC.